Below, one T cell receptor beta chain is given with its context. Other DNA sequences within the sample encode an identical CDR3. These data are taken from a study of shared clonotypes between healthy human individuals. The protocol was immunoSEQ multiplex PCR, while the TCRdb copy is restricted to in-frame clones and leaves out a portion. The sample lists approximately 2,300,000 clones; 85% to 95% were seen once. The length of the CDR3 is 13 residues. Germline V gene sequence: CDR1 MNHEY, CDR2 SVGAGI. V was pared by 2 bases and J by 4 bases, with 8 bases between. The chain links TRBV6-5 to TRBJ2-5; possibly TRBD1 or TRBD2 for D (5 bases each). This receptor was taken from a man between 18 and 35 years old in good health. Some clones in this sample may be carry-over from other donors' samples. Sequencing was done on a sample of naive CD4+ T cells from PBMCs. The subset is: CD45RA+ positively selected. In DNA, the CDR3 is TGTGCCAGCAGTTACGGGGACCGAGAGACCCAGTACTTC. The encoded protein is CASSYGDRETQYF.